The 9 T cell receptor beta chains in this list originate from one sample, sequenced in a study of early T cells in non-severe SARS-CoV-2 infection. TCRdb re-analysed the 5' RACE reads in MiXCR, keeping a single row per CDR3 protein. The data hold 55,000 to 80,000 distinct CDR3 sequences, with approximately 12% observed a single time. The sample comprised whole blood. These receptors originate from an adult who was a healthcare worker with PCR-confirmed SARS-CoV-2 infection or an uninfected control (not recorded which).

There are many counts of this clonotype. The chain recombines TRBV5-4 with TRBJ1-1; D unclear. This CDR3 is 16 amino acids long. Trimming stripped 1 base from V and 0 bases from J, with 13 bases between. CDR1 is SGHNT and CDR2 is YYREEE in the germline V gene (reference sequence). In DNA form, the CDR3 reads TGTGCCAGCAGCTTGCGGGTAGGCAGCCTGAACACTGAAGCTTTCTTT. Its protein is CASSLRVGSLNTEAFF.

This clonotype has ten or more counts. The V gene is TRBV12-3 or TRBV12-4, the J gene TRBJ2-1, with D maybe TRBD1 (6 bases). With 8 bases removed from V and 4 bases from J, the gap between germline ends came to 9 bases. This CDR3 is built from 12 residues. The CDR3 here is CASSTGYNEQFF. The CDR3 coding sequence is TGTGCCAGCTCGACAGGATACAATGAGCAGTTCTTC.

In its sample, this clonotype was seen many times. CDR3 protein: CSVERGLYNEQFF. The DNA for the CDR3 is TGCAGCGTTGAAAGGGGACTGTACAATGAGCAGTTCTTC. The chain links TRBV29-1 to TRBJ2-1; possibly TRBD2 for D (6 bases). V shed 2 bases and J shed 4 bases, with 9 bases lying between them. CDR1 and CDR2 from the germline V gene are SQVTM and ANQGSEA. This CDR3 comprises 13 residues.

There are many counts of this clonotype. V and J are TRBV11-2 and TRBJ2-7; either TRBD1 or TRBD2 may supply D (5 bases each). The CDR3 is 14 amino acids. Trimming took 5 bases from V and 3 from J, leaving 14 bases between them. Looked up from germline, CDR1 is SGHAT and CDR2 is FQNNGV. The DNA for the CDR3 is TGTGCCAGCAGCCCAGCAGGGAGCGTCTACGAGCAGTACTTC. It is translated as CASSPAGSVYEQYF.

This chain connects TRBV2 to TRBJ2-1; 7 bases align to TRBD2. Germline trimming cut 4 bases from V and 4 bases from J; bases unmatched to any gene: 7. This CDR3 contains 15 residues. Germline assignment: CDR1 SNHLY and CDR2 FYNNEI. The CDR3 sequence: CASSAEAGQYNEQFF. DNA of the CDR3: TGTGCCAGCAGTGCCGAAGCGGGGCAATACAATGAGCAGTTCTTC.

This clonotype was counted at least ten times. The rearrangement joins TRBV2 to TRBJ1-6; a weak D match, TRBD1 (6 bases). The CDR3 spans 14 residues. V lost 6 bases to trimming and J lost 10 bases, with 16 bases between them. Germline V gene sequence: CDR1 SNHLY, CDR2 FYNNEI. The CDR3 region is CASRMQGRRSPLHF. The CDR3 DNA is TGTGCCAGCAGAATGCAGGGGCGCAGATCACCCCTCCACTTT.

This clonotype was recorded many times. The rearrangement joins TRBV7-8 to TRBJ2-3; D gene ambiguous. This CDR3 contains 14 residues. Per germline, CDR1 SGHVS and CDR2 FQNEAQ. The V gene lost 0 bases and the J gene lost 6 bases, with 10 bases spanning the gap. CDR3 nucleotides: TGTGCCAGCAGCTTAGCGGATGCTCAGGATACGCAGTATTTT. It encodes CASSLADAQDTQYF.

Only a few counts were recorded for this clonotype. The rearrangement links TRBV29-1 to TRBJ2-5; a weak D match, TRBD1 (5 bases). Germline assignment: CDR1 SQVTM and CDR2 ANQGSEA. V lost 6 bases and J lost 4, with 15 bases in between. CDR3 size: 13 residues. CDR3 protein: CSVLPDNGETQYF. In DNA, the CDR3 is TGCAGCGTGCTGCCGGACAACGGAGAGACCCAGTACTTC.

The rearrangement uses TRBV3-1 and TRBJ2-1; D gene ambiguous. Germline values: CDR1 LGHDT, CDR2 YNNKEL (reference sequence). The CDR3 length is 15 residues. The V end lost 1 base, the J end lost 1 base, and 8 bases lay between the germline ends. CDR3 protein: CASSQVGNSYNEQFF. CDR3 in DNA: TGTGCCAGCAGCCAAGTCGGAAATTCCTACAATGAGCAGTTCTTC.